Shown below are 7 T cell receptor beta chains from a single sample sequenced in a study of monozygotic twins with cystic fibrosis. The assay was immunoSEQ multiplex PCR, and TCRdb's table has in-frame clones only and misses some. This repertoire shows tens of thousands of clones, 96% found once; its top ten account for about 2.9%. Material for sequencing was blood. The origin of the receptors is a girl aged 2-15 years with cystic fibrosis.

The chain has TRBV21-1 and TRBJ2-7. TRBV21-1 is tagged as a pseudogene. The CDR3 has 14 residues. CDR3 loop: CASISGTHTYEQYF. The CDR3 coding sequence is TGTGCCAGCATATCCGGGACCCATACCTACGAGCAGTACTTC.

The chain joins TRBV7-9 to TRBJ2-3; D is uncertain. Germline assignment: CDR1 SEHNR and CDR2 FQNEAQ (reference sequence). The CDR3 sequence is 13 residues long. Trimming took 0 bases from V and 2 from J, leaving 3 bases between them. The CDR3 bases are TGTGCCAGCAGCTTAGCGGCCACAGATACGCAGTATTTT. It codes for CASSLAATDTQYF.

The V call is TRBV6-1, the J call TRBJ1-6; the D gene is possibly TRBD1 (5 bases). Germline CDR1 and CDR2: MNHNS and SASEGT. V was shortened by 6 bases and J by 9 bases, with 15 bases between the two germline ends. The CDR3 has 14 amino acids. CDR3: CASSGTGGTSPLHF. The CDR3 DNA follows: TGTGCCAGCAGCGGGACGGGGGGTACTTCACCCCTCCACTTT.

The rearrangement joins TRBV2 to TRBJ2-1, with 10 nucleotides matching TRBD2. The germline V gene has CDR1 SNHLY and CDR2 FYNNEI. Trimming removed 7 bases from V and 4 bases from J; junction bases left unmatched: 4. This CDR3 is built from 14 residues. The CDR3 nucleotides are TGTGCCAGCAACAGCGGGAGGGCGTACAATGAGCAGTTCTTC. The encoded protein is CASNSGRAYNEQFF.

This clone came up once. The V call is TRBV19, the J call TRBJ2-5, with D possibly matching TRBD2 (5 bases). The CDR3 covers 14 residues. Germline V lookup: CDR1 LNHDA, CDR2 SQIVND (reference sequence). V was shortened by 3 bases and J by 5 bases, with 13 bases between the two germline ends. The CDR3 DNA reads as TGTGCCAGTAGTATGGCGGGTATTCGGGAGACCCAGTACTTC. It yields the protein CASSMAGIRETQYF.

The CDR3 sequence: CASSQWTFTDTQYF. CDR3 bases: TGTGCCAGCAGCCAATGGACTTTTACAGATACGCAGTATTTT. The chain employs TRBV28 and TRBJ2-3; possibly TRBD2 for D (5 bases). V lost 6 bases and J 3 bases, leaving 13 bases between the germline ends. The CDR3 covers 14 residues. Germline V gene data show CDR1 as MDHEN and CDR2 as SYDVKM.

V gene TRBV10-2 combines with J gene TRBJ2-2, with 14 bases lining up with TRBD2. Germline V gene data show CDR1 as WSHSY and CDR2 as SAAADI. This CDR3 region has 17 residues. V shed 4 bases, J shed 5 bases, and the junction held 6 bases outside the gene matches. The CDR3 sequence: CASSAPGLAGVTGELFF. Here the CDR3 DNA reads TGCGCCAGCAGTGCCCCGGGACTAGCGGGAGTAACCGGGGAGCTGTTTTTT.